These 20 T cell receptor beta chains came from one sample sequenced in a study of blood T cell repertoires in COVID-19. Data came from immunoSEQ multiplex PCR; TCRdb stores just in-frame clones and leaves some out. Of approximately 300,000 clones in the sample, about 89% were seen once. The sample was PBMCs or T cells enriched from blood (not recorded which). Receptors originate from a young woman who had recovered from COVID-19.

V and J are TRBV29-1 and TRBJ1-1; D not certain. The CDR3 runs to 11 residues. Germline loops: CDR1 SQVTM, CDR2 ANQGSEA. Trimming left V 6 bases short and J 0 bases short, with 5 bases between. The CDR3 nucleotides read TGCAGCGTCCCCTTGAACACTGAAGCTTTCTTT. It codes for CSVPLNTEAFF.

This sequence joins TRBV9 and TRBJ2-7; 7 bases match TRBD2. Germline values: CDR1 SGDLS, CDR2 YYNGEE. Trimming took 4 bases from V and 4 from J; bases not matched to a gene: 11. The CDR3 has 15 residues. For the CDR3, the DNA is TGTGCCAGCAGCTCGGGAGCCGAGGGAGGGTACGAGCAGTACTTC. Translating it yields CASSSGAEGGYEQYF.

The chain couples TRBV4-2 to TRBJ2-1; 8 nucleotides agree with TRBD2. This CDR3 has 20 residues. J lost 1 base, V lost 0 bases, and 14 bases had no gene match. Germline CDR1 LGHNA, CDR2 YNFKEQ. In nucleotides, the CDR3 is TGTGCCAGCAGCCAAGAGCTTTCCTTCCTAGCGGGTTCGTCCTACAATGAGCAGTTCTTC. Its protein is CASSQELSFLAGSSYNEQFF.

V usage is TRBV5-1 and J usage is TRBJ2-2; 11 nucleotides align to TRBD1. The germline V gene encodes CDR1 SGHRS and CDR2 YFSETQ. There are 17 residues in the CDR3. The V segment lost 4 bases and the J segment 0 bases; nucleotides outside the gene matches: 5. The CDR3 region has the DNA TGCGCCAGCAGCCTGCCGGGACAGGGGGCGAACACCGGGGAGCTGTTTTTT. Its protein product is CASSLPGQGANTGELFF.

The chain couples TRBV7-2 to TRBJ1-1; a possible D gene is TRBD1 (5 bases). Germline V lookup: CDR1 SGHTA, CDR2 FQGNSA. Trimming removed 6 bases from V and 3 bases from J, with 14 bases in between. CDR3 length equals 14 residues. CDR3 coding DNA: TGTGCCAGCAGTCGTGGGATCAGGGACACTGAAGCTTTCTTT. This sequence encodes CASSRGIRDTEAFF.

This clone was seen just once. The chain uses TRBV6-5 and TRBJ2-2; 7 bases agree with TRBD1. Trimming removed 2 bases from V and 3 bases from J; junction bases left unmatched: 3. Germline V lookup: CDR1 MNHEY, CDR2 SVGAGI. The CDR3 is 15 amino acids. The CDR3 DNA is TGTGCCAGCAGTTACAGGGGGCTAGACACCGGGGAGCTGTTTTTT. Residues: CASSYRGLDTGELFF.

The genes are TRBV27 and TRBJ2-1, with 12 bases fitting TRBD2. CDR1 is MNHEY and CDR2 is SMNVEV in the germline V gene (reference sequence). The CDR3 runs to 16 residues. With 6 bases clipped from V and 4 bases from J, the junction kept 7 bases outside the gene matches. The CDR3 DNA reads TGTGCCAGCAGGAAGGGGACTAGCGGGTTATACAATGAGCAGTTCTTC. Encoded protein: CASRKGTSGLYNEQFF.

The chain combines TRBV3-1 (or the pseudogene TRBV3-2) with TRBJ2-1; 9 bases fit TRBD2. CDR1 is LGHDT and CDR2 is YNNKEL in the germline V gene (reference sequence). V lost 1 base and J lost 5; bases outside the gene matches: 3. The CDR3 extends over 15 amino acids. CDR3 DNA sequence: TGTGCCAGCAGCCAAGCCGGGACTAGCAACAATGAGCAGTTCTTC. This encodes CASSQAGTSNNEQFF.

V is TRBV28 and J is TRBJ1-3; 7 bases fit TRBD1. The V gene's germline CDR1 is MDHEN and CDR2 SYDVKM. With 6 bases clipped from V and 4 bases from J, the junction kept 6 bases outside the gene matches. CDR3 length: 14 amino acids. The chain's CDR3 is CASSTGVIGNTIYF. The CDR3 coding sequence is TGTGCCAGCAGCACAGGGGTGATCGGAAACACCATATATTTT.

The chain couples TRBV9 to TRBJ2-2, with TRBD2 matching 14 bases. Germline CDR1 and CDR2: SGDLS and YYNGEE. J lost 10 bases, V lost 0 bases, and 5 bases had no gene match. The CDR3 has 16 amino acids. The CDR3: CASSVVGLAGEEELFF. CDR3 in DNA: TGTGCCAGCAGCGTAGTGGGACTAGCGGGAGAGGAGGAGCTGTTTTTT.

The chain uses TRBV6-5 and TRBJ2-2; 8 nucleotides agree with TRBD2. V was pared by 8 bases and J by 4 bases, with 3 bases of the junction left unmatched. CDR1 is MNHEY, CDR2 SVGAGI, per germline. The CDR3 consists of 13 residues. The CDR3: CASGLAGTGELFF. CDR3 nucleotides: TGTGCCAGCGGACTAGCTGGCACCGGGGAGCTGTTTTTT.

The count of this clone is one. The chain recombines TRBV5-5 with TRBJ1-2; D unclear. The V gene's germline CDR1 is SGHKS and CDR2 YYEKEE (reference sequence). The CDR3 is made up of 14 amino acids. The V and J ends lost 0 bases and 4 bases respectively, with 10 bases between them. The CDR3 DNA reads as TGTGCCAGCAGCTTGGTCGCAGGTCGCTATGGCTACACCTTC. Translated, it gives CASSLVAGRYGYTF.

This rearrangement joins TRBV10-2 to TRBJ1-3, with D hard to call. With 6 bases removed from V and 2 bases from J, the gap between germline ends came to 11 bases. The CDR3 runs 14 residues. Germline CDR1 and CDR2: WSHSY and SAAADI. Written as DNA, the CDR3 is TGCGCCAGCAGGACCCCAGAGGCTGGAAACACCATATATTTT. The encoded protein is CASRTPEAGNTIYF.

CDR3 residues: CAWIPGQGSEQYF. Written as DNA, the CDR3 is TGTGCCTGGATTCCGGGACAGGGAAGCGAGCAGTACTTC. The chain recombines TRBV30 with TRBJ2-7; 9 bases agree with TRBD1. V shed 4 bases, J shed 6 bases, and the junction held 7 bases outside the gene matches. Germline CDR1 GTSNPN, CDR2 SVGIG (reference sequence). The CDR3 is 13 residues long.

V gene TRBV7-8 combines with J gene TRBJ2-7; a weak D match, TRBD2 (7 bases). The CDR3 is 12 amino acids. In germline, CDR1 is SGHVS, CDR2 FQNEAQ. The V end lost 8 bases, the J end lost 4 bases, and 12 bases lay between the germline ends. In nucleotides, the CDR3 is TGTGCCAGCTTAGGGGGGGGTTACGAGCAGTACTTC. The encoded protein is CASLGGGYEQYF.

The table lists this clone with a few counts. The rearrangement joins TRBV12-3 or TRBV12-4 to TRBJ1-1, with 9 bases lining up with TRBD1. The trim removed 6 bases at V and 8 bases at J, leaving 4 bases unmatched. CDR3 length: 12 residues. The CDR3 reads CASRLGTGEAFF. CDR3 in DNA: TGTGCCAGCAGGCTAGGGACAGGGGAAGCTTTCTTT.

CDR3 sequence reads: CASSQPGGQFGYEQYF. As DNA, the CDR3 is TGTGCCAGCAGCCAACCGGGGGGGCAATTTGGCTACGAGCAGTACTTC. The V call is TRBV14, the J call TRBJ2-7; 8 nucleotides align to TRBD2. The CDR3 is 16 residues long. The V and J ends lost 2 bases and 3 bases, in that order; junction bases with no gene match: 9. Germline CDR1 and CDR2: SGHDN and FVKESK.

V usage is TRBV7-6 and J usage is TRBJ2-2; 8 bases map to TRBD1. V lost 2 bases and J lost 3; bases outside the gene matches: 8. The CDR3 loop spans 17 amino acids. Germline assignment: CDR1 SGHVS and CDR2 FNYEAQ. The CDR3 DNA reads as TGTGCCAGCAGCTTACCAGGGGGCGAGGTCGACACCGGGGAGCTGTTTTTT. The encoded protein is CASSLPGGEVDTGELFF.

This clone was recorded only once. This chain joins TRBV7-2 and TRBJ2-7; possibly TRBD2 for D (7 bases). From germline, CDR1 is SGHTA and CDR2 FQGNSA. V lost 0 bases to trimming and J lost 5 bases, with 8 bases between them. The CDR3 totals 13 residues. The CDR3 DNA sequence: TGTGCCAGCAGCTTAGCGGGGGGGCACGAGCAGTACTTC. It is translated as CASSLAGGHEQYF.

The gene calls are TRBV6-5 and TRBJ2-7, with 12 positions matching TRBD2. CDR3 length equals 14 residues. Trimming removed 2 bases from V and 12 bases from J; junction bases left unmatched: 8. Germline V gives CDR1 MNHEY, CDR2 SVGAGI. CDR3 in DNA: TGTGCCAGCAGTTACGAGACTAGCGGGAGATCAAGGTACTTC. Translated: CASSYETSGRSRYF.